Listed here are 20 T cell receptor beta chains from one sample, sequenced in a study of shared clonotypes between healthy human individuals. Clones were read by immunoSEQ multiplex PCR, and TCRdb kept only the in-frame ones, dropping some. Of some 2.4 million clones listed, roughly 93% are singletons. Sequencing was done on a sample of naive CD4+ T cells from PBMCs. The subset: CD45RA+ positively selected. These receptors all stem from a man between 18 and 29 years old in good health. Some clones in this sample may be carry-over from other donors' samples.

This chain's CDR3 is CASSFTSQVNTEAFF. The CDR3 DNA reads as TGTGCCAGCAGCTTTACGTCACAGGTGAACACTGAAGCTTTCTTT. V is TRBV7-2 and J is TRBJ1-1; D possibly corresponds to TRBD1 (5 bases). The V gene's germline CDR1 is SGHTA and CDR2 FQGNSA. The CDR3 sequence is 15 residues long. Deletions cut 3 bases from V and 0 bases from J, with 11 bases between.

J is TRBJ1-4 and V is TRBV9, with TRBD1 matching over 7 bases. After removal of 0 bases from V and 7 bases from J, the junction contained 6 bases not matched to a gene. The length of the CDR3 is 15 residues. Germline values: CDR1 SGDLS, CDR2 YYNGEE. The CDR3 nucleotides are TGTGCCAGCAGCGTAGGCGTGGGACAGCCTGAAAAACTGTTTTTT. Protein product: CASSVGVGQPEKLFF.

CDR3 in DNA: TGTGCCAGCAGGCTAGCGGGAGCCAATGAGCAGTTCTTC. Amino acid sequence: CASRLAGANEQFF. This chain joins TRBV6-1 and TRBJ2-1; 10 bases fit TRBD2. The ends lost 6 bases at V and 6 bases at J; junction bases unmatched: 2. The CDR3 extends over 13 amino acids. Germline CDR1 reads MNHNS; CDR2 reads SASEGT.

The CDR3 region has the DNA TGTGCCAGCAGCCCCCCCACAGGGACCTATGGCTACACCTTC. It yields the protein CASSPPTGTYGYTF. V and J are TRBV2 and TRBJ1-2; the D gene is possibly TRBD1 (6 bases). Trimming took 6 bases from V and 4 from J, leaving 15 bases between them. The length of the CDR3 is 14 residues. Germline V gives CDR1 SNHLY, CDR2 FYNNEI.

The chain is built from TRBV9 and TRBJ1-5; no definite D call. V was pared by 3 bases and J by 0 bases, with 13 bases between. The CDR3 is made up of 16 amino acids. The germline CDR1 and CDR2 sequences are SGDLS and YYNGEE. The CDR3 loop reads CASSAGSGNSNQPQHF. CDR3 nucleotide sequence: TGTGCCAGCAGCGCTGGTTCAGGCAATAGCAATCAGCCCCAGCATTTT.

As to this clone: The sample holds other DNA sequences that translate to the same CDR3. This rearrangement joins TRBV7-8 to TRBJ2-2; D might be TRBD2 (6 bases). Trimming left V 3 bases short and J 4 bases short, with 6 bases between. This CDR3 has 13 residues. In germline, CDR1 is SGHVS, CDR2 FQNEAQ. CDR3 in amino acids: CASSFGGTGELFF. CDR3 nucleotide sequence: TGTGCCAGCAGCTTCGGGGGCACCGGGGAGCTGTTTTTT.

This clone has a handful of counts. The V call is TRBV7-2, the J call TRBJ2-7, with D perhaps being TRBD1 or TRBD2 (5 bases each). CDR3 length equals 13 residues. In germline, CDR1 is SGHTA, CDR2 FQGNSA. With 5 bases removed from V and 2 bases from J, the gap between germline ends came to 10 bases. The CDR3 here is CASSTQGPYEQYF. The CDR3 DNA reads TGTGCCAGCAGCACCCAGGGACCCTACGAGCAGTACTTC.

This clone was detected a few times. The V and J genes are TRBV7-9 and TRBJ1-1; D unclear. V was pared by 5 bases and J by 6 bases, with 7 bases between. This CDR3 region has 11 residues. Germline CDR1 is SEHNR and CDR2 is FQNEAQ (reference sequence). The CDR3 nucleotides are TGTGCCAGCAGCCTCCCTCCTGAAGCTTTCTTT. Translation gives CASSLPPEAFF.

The rearrangement links TRBV5-1 to TRBJ2-3, with 9 nucleotides matching TRBD2. J lost 3 bases, V lost 5 bases, and 7 bases had no gene match. The germline V gene encodes CDR1 SGHRS and CDR2 YFSETQ. CDR3 size: 15 residues. CDR3 sequence: CASSIAGASTDTQYF. CDR3 DNA sequence: TGCGCCAGCAGTATAGCGGGAGCATCAACAGATACGCAGTATTTT.

This clone was detected a few times. The chain joins TRBV6-5 to TRBJ1-5; D remains ambiguous. V was pared by 8 bases and J by 0 bases, with 14 bases between. Germline CDR1 reads MNHEY; CDR2 reads SVGAGI. The CDR3 covers 15 residues. This CDR3 reads CASQLHKYSNQPQHF. The CDR3 coding sequence is TGTGCCAGCCAACTCCACAAGTATAGCAATCAGCCCCAGCATTTT.

The CDR3 DNA sequence: TGTGCCACCAGCAGACTTCGCGGGAGAACAGATACGCAGTATTTT. Translating it yields CATSRLRGRTDTQYF. The chain has TRBV15 and TRBJ2-3; 7 nucleotides match TRBD2. Trimming removed 2 bases from V and 3 bases from J; junction bases left unmatched: 5. The CDR3 is 15 amino acids. Germline values: CDR1 LNHNV, CDR2 YYDKDF (reference sequence).

About this clone: A much more abundant neighbour one base away suggests this may be a read error. The V and J genes are TRBV18 and TRBJ2-2; D not certain. Germline V gene lookup returns CDR1 KGHSH and CDR2 LQKENI. With 0 bases removed from V and 3 bases from J, the gap between germline ends came to 2 bases. There are 13 residues in the CDR3. The CDR3 DNA sequence: TGTGCCAGCTCACCACCGTACACCGGGGAGCTGTTTTTT. As protein: CASSPPYTGELFF.

The chain recombines TRBV4-3 with TRBJ1-5; TRBD1 is a possible D gene (6 bases). Germline V CDR1 and CDR2: LGHNA, YSLEER. This CDR3 spans 14 amino acids. V was cut by 1 base and J by 6 bases, with 10 bases left in between. The chain's CDR3 is CASSQAQGTQPQHF. CDR3 in DNA: TGCGCCAGCAGCCAAGCCCAGGGGACTCAGCCCCAGCATTTT.

This chain uses TRBV6-1 with TRBJ2-5; either TRBD1 or TRBD2 may fit D (5 bases each). Per the germline V gene, CDR1 is MNHNS and CDR2 is SASEGT. This CDR3 contains 13 residues. V lost 2 bases, J lost 4 bases, and 8 bases lay in between. The CDR3 nucleotides read TGTGCCAGCAGTGAAACCGGGACAGAGACCCAGTACTTC. Translating it yields CASSETGTETQYF.

The chain is built from TRBV5-6 and TRBJ2-7; the D gene is possibly TRBD1 (6 bases). V lost 6 bases and J 3 bases, leaving 16 bases between the germline ends. Per germline, CDR1 SGHDT and CDR2 YYEEEE. The length of the CDR3 is 14 residues. The CDR3 DNA reads as TGTGCCAGCACCAGATTAGGACAGAACTACGAGCAGTACTTC. Amino acid sequence: CASTRLGQNYEQYF.

The V gene is TRBV19, the J gene TRBJ2-1, with 10 bases lining up with TRBD2. CDR3 size: 15 residues. Germline V gene sequence: CDR1 LNHDA, CDR2 SQIVND (reference sequence). The V gene end was trimmed by 7 bases and the J gene end by 1 base; junction bases not matched to a gene: 4. CDR3 DNA sequence: TGTGCCAGTAAGTCTAGCGGGAGTTCCTACAATGAGCAGTTCTTC. Translated: CASKSSGSSYNEQFF.

This clone was counted once. The chain employs TRBV10-3 and TRBJ2-7; 13 bases are shared with TRBD2. The CDR3 spans 15 residues. Trimming removed 7 bases from V and 3 bases from J; junction bases left unmatched: 6. CDR1 and CDR2 from the germline V gene are ENHRY and SYGVKD. The chain's CDR3 is CAINPGLAGYYEQYF. The CDR3 nucleotides are TGTGCCATCAATCCGGGACTAGCGGGATACTACGAGCAGTACTTC.

This clone has a single count. The V call is TRBV19, the J call TRBJ1-2; no clear D gene. The CDR3 covers 13 residues. V dropped 3 bases and J dropped 1 base, with 6 bases sitting between them. Germline V gene data show CDR1 as LNHDA and CDR2 as SQIVND (reference sequence). CDR3 protein: CASSMLVNYGYTF. The DNA of the CDR3 is TGTGCCAGTAGTATGTTGGTTAACTATGGCTACACCTTC.

The V gene is TRBV7-2, the J gene TRBJ2-3; 7 bases are a match to TRBD2. This CDR3 region has 14 residues. Trimming took 2 bases from V and 1 from J; bases not matched to a gene: 0. Germline V gene sequence: CDR1 SGHTA, CDR2 FQGNSA. CDR3 sequence (DNA): TGTGCCAGCAGCTTACGGGAGGGCACAGATACGCAGTATTTT. Its protein product is CASSLREGTDTQYF.

The V call is TRBV28, the J call TRBJ2-1, with TRBD2 matching over 8 bases. The CDR3 is 16 amino acids. Germline V gene lookup returns CDR1 MDHEN and CDR2 SYDVKM. Trimming removed 2 bases from V and 7 bases from J; junction bases left unmatched: 10. CDR3 residues: CASSLGGSGAGNEQFF. The CDR3 DNA follows: TGTGCCAGCAGTTTAGGAGGTAGCGGGGCCGGGAATGAGCAGTTCTTC.